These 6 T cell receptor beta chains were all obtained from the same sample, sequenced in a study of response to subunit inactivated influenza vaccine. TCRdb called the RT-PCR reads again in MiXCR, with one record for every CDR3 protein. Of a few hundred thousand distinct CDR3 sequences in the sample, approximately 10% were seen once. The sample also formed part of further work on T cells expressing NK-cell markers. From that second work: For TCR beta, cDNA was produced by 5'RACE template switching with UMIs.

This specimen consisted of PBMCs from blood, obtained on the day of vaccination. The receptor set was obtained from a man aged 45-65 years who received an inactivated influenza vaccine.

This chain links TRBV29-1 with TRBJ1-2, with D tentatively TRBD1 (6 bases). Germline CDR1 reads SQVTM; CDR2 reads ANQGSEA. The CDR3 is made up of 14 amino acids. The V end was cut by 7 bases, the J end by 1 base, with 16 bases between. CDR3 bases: TGCAGCGCGGACCGGGACACCGATAACTATGGCTACACCTTC. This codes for CSADRDTDNYGYTF. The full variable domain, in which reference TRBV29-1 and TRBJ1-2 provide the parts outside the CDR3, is SAVISQKPSRDICQRGTSLTIQCQVDSQVTMMFWYRQQPGQSLTLIATANQGSEATYESGFVIDKFPISRPNLTFSTLTVSNMSPEDSSIYLCSADRDTDNYGYTFGSGTRLTVV.

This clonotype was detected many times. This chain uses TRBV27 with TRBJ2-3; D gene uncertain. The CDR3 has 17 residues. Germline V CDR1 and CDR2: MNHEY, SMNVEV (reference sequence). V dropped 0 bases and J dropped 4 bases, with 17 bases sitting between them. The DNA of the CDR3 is TGTGCCAGCAGTTTATCGGGGTCACCTCATCGGGCAGATACGCAGTATTTT. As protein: CASSLSGSPHRADTQYF.

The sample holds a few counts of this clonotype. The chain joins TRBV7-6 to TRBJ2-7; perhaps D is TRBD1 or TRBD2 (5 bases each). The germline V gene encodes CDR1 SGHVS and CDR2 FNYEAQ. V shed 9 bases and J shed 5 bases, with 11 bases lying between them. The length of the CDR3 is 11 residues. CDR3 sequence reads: CASRGGHEQYF. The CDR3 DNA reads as TGTGCCAGTCGGGGCGGCCACGAGCAGTACTTC. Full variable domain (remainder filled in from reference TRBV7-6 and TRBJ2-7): GAGVSQSPRYKVTKRGQDVALRCDPISGHVSLYWYRQALGQGPEFLTYFNYEAQQDKSGLPNDRFSAERPEGSISTLTIQRTEQRDSAMYRCASRGGHEQYFGPGTRLTVT.

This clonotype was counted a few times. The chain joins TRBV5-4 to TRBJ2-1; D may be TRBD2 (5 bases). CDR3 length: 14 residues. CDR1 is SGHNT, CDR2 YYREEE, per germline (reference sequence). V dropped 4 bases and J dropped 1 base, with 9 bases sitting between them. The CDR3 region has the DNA TGTGCCAGCAGCCACGGGGTATCCTACAATGAGCAGTTCTTC. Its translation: CASSHGVSYNEQFF. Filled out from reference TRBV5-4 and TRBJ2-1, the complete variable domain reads ETGVTQSPTHLIKTRGQQVTLRCSSQSGHNTVSWYQQALGQGPQFIFQYYREEENGRGNFPPRFSGLQFPNYSSELNVNALELDDSALYLCASSHGVSYNEQFFGPGTRLTVL.

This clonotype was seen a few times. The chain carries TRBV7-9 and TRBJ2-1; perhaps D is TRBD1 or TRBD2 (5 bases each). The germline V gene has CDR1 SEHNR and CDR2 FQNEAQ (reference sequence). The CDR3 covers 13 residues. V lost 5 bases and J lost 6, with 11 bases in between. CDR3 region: CASSPGRLNEQFF. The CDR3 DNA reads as TGTGCCAGCAGCCCGGGACGTCTCAATGAGCAGTTCTTC.

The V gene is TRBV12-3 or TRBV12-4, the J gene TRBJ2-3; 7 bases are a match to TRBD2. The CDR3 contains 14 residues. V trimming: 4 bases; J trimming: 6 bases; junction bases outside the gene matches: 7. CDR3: CASSSPGGWDTQYF. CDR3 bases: TGTGCCAGCAGTTCCCCGGGGGGTTGGGATACGCAGTATTTT.